This T cell receptor (beta chain) was identified in a study of beta chain features in type 1 diabetes. Overall study findings and caveats: All four CD4+ subsets from Type 1 diabetes patients carried moderately but significantly shorter TCRB CDR3s.

A remark on this clone: What it binds is not known.

Germline V lookup: CDR1 WNHNN, CDR2 SYGVQD (reference sequence). V lost 4 bases and J lost 5; bases outside the gene matches: 3. The length of the CDR3 is 15 residues. Markers CD45RO/CCR7/CD25/CD127/CD95/CD27 served to sort CD4+ naive, central memory, regulatory and stem cell-like memory cells. Purities over 98% were achieved in all sorted populations. Reverse transcribing all isolated RNA meant expressed TCRB transcripts were sequenced. An average of approximately 3.4 million reads was obtained for naive, central memory and regulatory T cell samples. The repertoire was sequenced with immunoSEQ multiplex PCR; TCRdb's copy has only in-frame clones and lacks some. The sample carries over 300,000 clones, about a tenth recorded once.

The chain uses TRBV10-1 and TRBJ1-6, with TRBD1 matching 9 bases. The TCR was taken from a man aged 25-45 years with type 1 diabetes. Sequenced: central memory CD4+ T cells from blood. The CDR3 reads CASSAGTGNNSPLHF. DNA for the CDR3: TGCGCCAGCAGTGCCGGGACAGGGAATAATTCACCCCTCCACTTT.